The rows below give T cell receptor beta chains drawn from one sample of a study of cytomegalovirus exposure and HLA in healthy donors. Profiled with immunoSEQ multiplex PCR; TCRdb holds only in-frame clones, not every one. The repertoire holds 65,000 to 80,000 clones, with around 77% as singletons. Sequencing was carried out using PBMCs. These receptor sequences come from a woman between 40 and 55 years old in good health and CMV-seropositive. CDR3s include the opening cysteine and the closing phenylalanine or tryptophan. Fields, in order: CDR3 DNA, CDR3 protein, V gene, D gene, clone size, J gene. D genes are given only for firm matches. Rows give clone size only sometimes, using once, few, many, or a class for an expanded clone.

TGTGCCAGCAGCTTAGTGTTGGGCAGGGGCCCTTCTATTCAGTACTTC,CASSLVLGRGPSIQYF,TRBV7-9,-,once,TRBJ2-4
TGTGCCAGCAGCCACCCCAGGGGGGCCACCGGGGAGCTGTTTTTT,CASSHPRGATGELFF,TRBV14,-,once,TRBJ2-2
TGTGCCAGCAGTTACCCCGACAGCTATGGCTACACCTTC,CASSYPDSYGYTF,TRBV6-5,-,-,TRBJ1-2
TGTGCCTGGAGTTTAGGACAGGAGACCTACGAGCAGTACTTC,CAWSLGQETYEQYF,TRBV30,TRBD1,-,TRBJ2-7
TGTGCCAGCAGCGGCGGGAGGGGCCGTCAGCCCCAGCATTTT,CASSGGRGRQPQHF,TRBV6-1,-,-,TRBJ1-5
TGTGCCAGCAGTTTGGAGCATCAGCCCCAGCATTTT,CASSLEHQPQHF,TRBV28,-,once,TRBJ1-5
TGTGCCAGCAGCTTGTCGCTGGCGGCCGCCCCCTACGAGCAGTACTTC,CASSLSLAAAPYEQYF,TRBV5-6,-,few,TRBJ2-7
TGTGCCAGCAGTGATCAGGGATCCTACAATCAGCCCCAGCATTTT,CASSDQGSYNQPQHF,TRBV2,-,-,TRBJ1-5
TGCGCCAGCAGCTTGGGACTAGCGGGGGGCCACAATGAGCAGTTCTTC,CASSLGLAGGHNEQFF,TRBV5-1,TRBD2,-,TRBJ2-1
TGTGCCAGCAGCTTAACCAGACAAGATACGCAGTATTTT,CASSLTRQDTQYF,TRBV7-3,-,-,TRBJ2-3
TGTGCCAGCCTCTCCGCCGGTTACAATGAGCAGTTCTTC,CASLSAGYNEQFF,TRBV7-9,-,-,TRBJ2-1
TGTGCCAGCAGTTTGGGACAGACTCAATATGAAAAACTGTTTTTT,CASSLGQTQYEKLFF,TRBV28,TRBD1,once,TRBJ1-4
TGTGCCTGGACCGGGGCAGGGCGAGGGGGGAACACTGAAGCTTTCTTT,CAWTGAGRGGNTEAFF,TRBV30,-,-,TRBJ1-1
TGTGCCAGCAGCGTAGATGGTAGGGCTAGCGGGGGGCCGAGAGATACGCAGTATTTT,CASSVDGRASGGPRDTQYF,TRBV9,TRBD2,-,TRBJ2-3
TGCGCCAGCAGCCCTACCGGGACAGGGATTTGGGAAAAACTGTTTTTT,CASSPTGTGIWEKLFF,TRBV4-1,TRBD1,-,TRBJ1-4
TGTGCCAGCAGTATACGGGACAGGGCCCCAGATACGCAGTATTTT,CASSIRDRAPDTQYF,TRBV6-1,TRBD1,-,TRBJ2-3
TGTGCCAGCAGTGAATACGGGGGGAGGACAGATACGCAGTATTTT,CASSEYGGRTDTQYF,TRBV6-1,TRBD2,few,TRBJ2-3
TGTGCCTGGAGTGAAGGAACCCTTGGGAGTGGCTACACCTTC,CAWSEGTLGSGYTF,TRBV30,-,once,TRBJ1-2
TGTGCCAGCAGCCAACAGGATGGGTGGGCAGAGCAGTTCTTC,CASSQQDGWAEQFF,TRBV7-8,-,-,TRBJ2-1
TGTGCCAGCCATACCGGTCAGCGGAGATACAATGAGCAGTTCTTC,CASHTGQRRYNEQFF,TRBV7-2,-,-,TRBJ2-1
TGTGCCAGCAGCCAGTCGGGGGGGGAGCAGTTCTTC,CASSQSGGEQFF,TRBV4-2,TRBD2,-,TRBJ2-1
TGTGCCAGCAGGACAGCGGGGGGAGAGACCCAGTACTTC,CASRTAGGETQYF,TRBV11-2,TRBD2,-,TRBJ2-5
TGTGCCAGTAGTCCCTTTGTTTCCTACGAGCAGTACTTC,CASSPFVSYEQYF,TRBV19,-,-,TRBJ2-7
TGCGCCAGCAGCCAAGTATTCCGACAGTTTCAACGCACAGATACGCAGTATTTT,CASSQVFRQFQRTDTQYF,TRBV4-1,-,-,TRBJ2-3
TGCGCCAGCAGCTTGGTTGGAGGGCTTAATGAAAAACTGTTTTTT,CASSLVGGLNEKLFF,TRBV5-1,-,-,TRBJ1-4
TGTGCCAGCAGCCTAGAACTAGCGGGAATCCCCGAGCAGTACTTC,CASSLELAGIPEQYF,TRBV7-9,TRBD2,-,TRBJ2-7
TGTGCCAGCAGCCTCCCCGGGAGGGGCAATGAGCAGTTCTTC,CASSLPGRGNEQFF,TRBV14,TRBD2,many,TRBJ2-1
TGTGCCTGGAATGCAGGGGTTACCTATGGCTACACCTTC,CAWNAGVTYGYTF,TRBV30,-,-,TRBJ1-2
TGTGCCAGTAGTGTCCGGACAGGGGACAACAATGAGCAGTTCTTC,CASSVRTGDNNEQFF,TRBV19,TRBD1,-,TRBJ2-1
TGTGCCAGCAGCTTTGGGAGGTTCCTGGGAGACGAGCAGTACTTC,CASSFGRFLGDEQYF,TRBV7-9,-,once,TRBJ2-7
TGTGCCTGGACTTCACAGGGGCTTTCCTACAATGAGCAGTTCTTC,CAWTSQGLSYNEQFF,TRBV30,TRBD1,-,TRBJ2-1
TGTGCCAGCAGCGTAAGTTTAGCGGGAGTTGGGAGCTCCTACAATGAGCAGTTCTTC,CASSVSLAGVGSSYNEQFF,TRBV9,TRBD2,-,TRBJ2-1
TGTGCCAGCAGCGGAACAGGGGGCTACGAGCAGTACTTC,CASSGTGGYEQYF,TRBV7-9,TRBD1,-,TRBJ2-7
TGTGCCAGCTCACCGAAAATTACAGGGCCCTCCTACGAGCAGTACTTC,CASSPKITGPSYEQYF,TRBV18,-,once,TRBJ2-7
TGTGCCAGCAGCCCCGTGGGGCAAAAGAGTGGAAACACCATATATTTT,CASSPVGQKSGNTIYF,TRBV5-5,-,-,TRBJ1-3
TGCGCCAGCAGCTTGGCGCTCGGGGGAGACAATGAGCAGTTCTTC,CASSLALGGDNEQFF,TRBV5-1,-,-,TRBJ2-1
TGCGCCAGTAAGGGACTAGCGGGCCGGGGGGACGAGCAGTACTTC,CASKGLAGRGDEQYF,TRBV5-1,TRBD2,-,TRBJ2-7
TGCGCCAGCAGCTTGGACAGGGCTACCTACGAGCAGTACTTC,CASSLDRATYEQYF,TRBV5-1,-,-,TRBJ2-7
TGCAGCGCGGTGGGGGGTATGAGTATGAACACTGAAGCTTTCTTT,CSAVGGMSMNTEAFF,TRBV29-1,-,-,TRBJ1-1
TGTGCCAGCCGAGGAGCGGTCTCCTACGAGCAGTACTTC,CASRGAVSYEQYF,TRBV2,-,-,TRBJ2-7
TGTGCCAGCTCCGGGACAGGGCTTACGAGAGAGACCCAGTACTTC,CASSGTGLTRETQYF,TRBV5-8,TRBD1,-,TRBJ2-5
TGCAGCGTTGAAGGGGGGGGGCGCTTGAACACTGAAGCTTTCTTT,CSVEGGGRLNTEAFF,TRBV29-1,-,-,TRBJ1-1
TGCGCCAGCAGCCAGACTAGCGGGAGGGCCGGCGCCTACGAGCAGTACTTC,CASSQTSGRAGAYEQYF,TRBV4-1,TRBD2,-,TRBJ2-7
TGTGCCAGCAGCGCCCAGGGTGGGACTAATGAAAAACTGTTTTTT,CASSAQGGTNEKLFF,TRBV25-1,-,-,TRBJ1-4
TGTGCCAGCTCACCACCCCCCGCCTCGCTAGCGGGGGACAATGAGCAGTTCTTC,CASSPPPASLAGDNEQFF,TRBV18,TRBD2,-,TRBJ2-1
TGTGCCAGTACCGTTCGGGGATATCAGCCCCAGCATTTT,CASTVRGYQPQHF,TRBV19,-,-,TRBJ1-5